The rows below give T cell receptor beta chains drawn from one sample of a study of blood T cell repertoires in COVID-19. Here immunoSEQ multiplex PCR was the method, and the copy in TCRdb shows in-frame clones only, minus some. This table holds about 210,000 clones, about 86% found once. The sample consisted of PBMCs or T cells enriched from blood (not recorded which). The receptors derive from a woman aged 40-49 years with acute COVID-19. Both conserved end residues are part of each CDR3. The order of the fields is J gene, V gene, CDR3 protein.

j_call: TRBJ1-1; v_call: TRBV10-3; cdr3_aa: CAISESGGQVNTEAFF
j_call: TRBJ2-7; v_call: TRBV5-1; cdr3_aa: CASSLEYRGLEEQYF
j_call: TRBJ2-1; v_call: TRBV5-6; cdr3_aa: CASSLERGRIPNEQFF
j_call: TRBJ2-7; v_call: TRBV2; cdr3_aa: CASIKEGTAYEQYF
j_call: TRBJ1-1; v_call: TRBV6-5; cdr3_aa: CASSRRGTEAFF
j_call: TRBJ1-2; v_call: TRBV6-1; cdr3_aa: CASSEARDSHRGGYTF
j_call: TRBJ2-5; v_call: TRBV10-2; cdr3_aa: CASLFQETQYF
j_call: TRBJ2-5; v_call: TRBV5-4; cdr3_aa: CASSTGLAAEETQYF
j_call: TRBJ1-2; v_call: TRBV19; cdr3_aa: CASSTTGQIYGYTF
j_call: TRBJ2-7; v_call: TRBV11-2; cdr3_aa: CASSPTTVYEQYF
j_call: TRBJ1-5; v_call: TRBV24-1; cdr3_aa: CATGAGNSNQPQHF
j_call: TRBJ1-5; v_call: TRBV19; cdr3_aa: CASSIVTANQPQHF
j_call: TRBJ2-3; v_call: TRBV12-3/TRBV12-4; cdr3_aa: CASSLGGPDTQYF
j_call: TRBJ2-7; v_call: TRBV6-2/TRBV6-3; cdr3_aa: CASSLSPPYYEQYF
j_call: TRBJ2-1; v_call: TRBV11-2; cdr3_aa: CASSPGWTGGVYNEQFF
j_call: TRBJ2-7; v_call: TRBV7-7; cdr3_aa: CASSLEGLAGLIQPVEQYF
j_call: TRBJ1-1; v_call: TRBV14; cdr3_aa: CASSQLGRGNTEAFF
j_call: TRBJ2-2; v_call: TRBV27; cdr3_aa: CASSLATVNTGELFF
j_call: TRBJ2-1; v_call: TRBV28; cdr3_aa: CASTNAGGGLFF
j_call: TRBJ1-5; v_call: TRBV28; cdr3_aa: CASSLLAQPQHF
j_call: TRBJ2-7; v_call: TRBV19; cdr3_aa: CASSITGSSYEQYF
j_call: TRBJ2-3; v_call: TRBV5-1; cdr3_aa: CASSLYTGHSLRRPTDTQYF
j_call: TRBJ2-1; v_call: TRBV3-1/TRBV3-2; cdr3_aa: CASSLLTSGPYNEQFF
j_call: TRBJ1-2; v_call: TRBV7-9; cdr3_aa: CATGGSYGYTF
j_call: TRBJ2-4; v_call: TRBV6-1; cdr3_aa: CASSEFLAKNIQYF
j_call: TRBJ1-1; v_call: TRBV12-3/TRBV12-4; cdr3_aa: CASRPTGSGNAFF
j_call: TRBJ2-5; v_call: TRBV5-1; cdr3_aa: CASSLILAGGPVETQYF
j_call: TRBJ2-7; v_call: TRBV7-2; cdr3_aa: CASWAGEGYEQYF
j_call: TRBJ2-1; v_call: TRBV9; cdr3_aa: CASSVAPTAPSHNEQFF
j_call: TRBJ2-7; v_call: TRBV12-3/TRBV12-4; cdr3_aa: CASSASSYEQYF
j_call: TRBJ1-5; v_call: TRBV28; cdr3_aa: CASRTGTGVYQPQHF
j_call: TRBJ2-2; v_call: TRBV6-4; cdr3_aa: CASSVQGTTFTGELFF
j_call: TRBJ2-1; v_call: TRBV29-1; cdr3_aa: CTDNADSSYNEQFF
j_call: TRBJ2-1; v_call: TRBV18; cdr3_aa: CASSPALYYVGNEQFF
j_call: TRBJ1-1; v_call: TRBV4-1; cdr3_aa: CASSQSQGDTEAFF
j_call: TRBJ2-1; v_call: TRBV28; cdr3_aa: CASRERTSGRYNEQFF
j_call: TRBJ2-2; v_call: TRBV19; cdr3_aa: CASSIANTFTARYPGELFF
j_call: TRBJ1-1; v_call: TRBV19; cdr3_aa: CASRAGGLSEAFF
j_call: TRBJ1-2; v_call: TRBV18; cdr3_aa: CASSMTGGDGYTF
j_call: TRBJ1-4; v_call: TRBV5-1; cdr3_aa: CASSFGQVNEKLFF